The TCR delta chain described here comes from a study of gamma-delta chains in newborns, infants, children. Looking at the study overall: Polyclonal expansion of innate γδ T cells after birth follows microbial exposure.

This clone has just one count. Germline CDR1 reads TSWWSYY; CDR2 reads QGS. The V gene lost 1 base and the J gene lost 1 base, with 34 bases spanning the gap. The CDR3 is 23 amino acids. TCRdb reran clone calling via CATT on the reads. The data show approximately 2,500 delta-chain clones, about 6.3% seen once. The sequence was obtained from a child who was a newborn, infant or young child, either healthy, febrile or measles-vaccinated (not recorded which). Sequencing used blood. V gene TRDV1 combines with J gene TRDJ1; D ambiguous. CDR3 in DNA: TGTGCTCTTGGGGAACCTTTGTACGGTTGTCCCAACTACTTGTGGATTCCCACCGATAAACTCATCTTT. It translates to CALGEPLYGCPNYLWIPTDKLIF.